The TCR beta chain under discussion was sequenced for a study of regulatory T cells in long-lasting Graves disease. Study as a whole: Recently diagnosed Graves' patients had received antithyroid drugs for under 3 months.

This clonotype appeared many times. The conserved phenylalanine or tryptophan is not found at the CDR3 terminus, so this likely reflects a read error. The sample's time point: newly diagnosed GD, antithyroid drugs for less than 3 months. TCR sequences were obtained from RNA taken from PBMCs. Relying on iRepertoire HTBI primers and Arm-PCR of CDR3 regions, the team built TCR beta libraries. Each CDR3 protein is one row after TCRdb ran MiXCR on the multiplex PCR reads. The sample holds around 400,000 distinct CDR3 sequences, roughly a sixth seen once. This CDR3 is built from 13 residues. Trimming left V 8 bases short and J 0 bases short, with 11 bases between. Per the germline V gene, CDR1 is MDHEN and CDR2 is SYDVKM.

V gene TRBV28 combines with J gene TRBJ2-7, with unresolved D. The clonotype originates from a female donor with Graves disease. The material sequenced was peripheral blood mononuclear cells (PBMCs), taken at new diagnosis, from a patient treated with antithyroid drugs. The CDR3 reads CASPGPSSYEQYS. The CDR3 coding sequence is TGTGCCAGCCCCGGTCCCAGCTCCTACGAGCAGTACTCC.